Each of the 21 T cell receptor beta chains below was sequenced from the same sample in a study of shared clonotypes between healthy human individuals. Libraries were prepared by immunoSEQ multiplex PCR; TCRdb keeps only in-frame clonotypes and omits some of them. Here the sample spans roughly 680,000 clones, around 70% being singletons. Sequencing input: memory CD4+ T cells sorted from blood. Stated subset: CD45RA-negative fraction. These TCRs come from a woman aged 30 to 39 in good health.

The CDR3 sequence is CAISERTGVGNEQFF. CDR3 sequence (DNA): TGTGCCATCAGTGAGAGGACAGGGGTAGGCAATGAGCAGTTCTTC. This chain connects TRBV10-3 to TRBJ2-1, with TRBD1 matching over 9 bases. The CDR3 loop spans 15 amino acids. Germline assignment: CDR1 ENHRY and CDR2 SYGVKD. Trimming took 2 bases from V and 6 from J; bases not matched to a gene: 5.

The chain links TRBV28 to TRBJ2-7; 13 bases fit TRBD2. CDR3 length: 16 amino acids. V lost 6 bases, J lost 0 bases, and 5 bases stayed unmatched. Germline CDR1 is MDHEN and CDR2 is SYDVKM. In DNA, the CDR3 is TGTGCCAGCAGGGGACTAGCGGGGCTGTACTCCTACGAGCAGTACTTC. Translation gives CASRGLAGLYSYEQYF.

The V and J genes are TRBV7-3 and TRBJ1-1; D remains ambiguous. The germline CDR1 and CDR2 sequences are SGHTA and FQGTGA. Trimming took off 2 bases at V and 7 bases at J, with 11 bases between the two ends. There are 13 residues in the CDR3. As DNA, the CDR3 is TGTGCCAGCAGCTTATGGGAAAGGATTGAAGCTTTCTTT. It encodes CASSLWERIEAFF.

The chain recombines TRBV5-1 with TRBJ2-1; 8 bases agree with TRBD1. The V segment lost 4 bases and the J segment 8 bases; nucleotides outside the gene matches: 8. The CDR3 contains 14 residues. Germline V gene sequence: CDR1 SGHRS, CDR2 YFSETQ. Here the CDR3 DNA reads TGCGCCAGCAGCATCGGGACAGGAGGGGATGAGCAGTTCTTC. Amino acids: CASSIGTGGDEQFF.

The rearrangement links TRBV14 to TRBJ2-1; 13 bases line up with TRBD2. Germline CDR1 is SGHDN and CDR2 is FVKESK. With 4 bases clipped from V and 6 bases from J, the junction kept 6 bases outside the gene matches. The CDR3 runs 16 residues. The chain's CDR3 is CASSLLGLAGFNEQFF. For the CDR3, the DNA is TGTGCCAGCAGCCTCCTGGGACTAGCGGGATTCAATGAGCAGTTCTTC.

The chain has TRBV18 and TRBJ2-7; TRBD2 agrees at 9 bases. Trimming removed 2 bases from V and 2 bases from J; junction bases left unmatched: 4. Germline CDR1 reads KGHSH; CDR2 reads LQKENI. This CDR3 comprises 15 residues. CDR3 sequence: CASSPATSGTYEQYF. The CDR3 bases are TGTGCCAGCTCACCAGCGACTAGCGGAACCTACGAGCAGTACTTC.

The V and J genes are TRBV5-1 and TRBJ2-3, with 7 bases identical to TRBD2. Germline assignment: CDR1 SGHRS and CDR2 YFSETQ. The CDR3 consists of 16 residues. V lost 0 bases and J lost 2; bases outside the gene matches: 6. The CDR3 DNA is TGCGCCAGCAGCTTGGGTCTAGCGGAGAACACAGATACGCAGTATTTT. Protein product: CASSLGLAENTDTQYF.

This sequence joins TRBV6-1 and TRBJ1-1; D not certain. Trimming shortened V by 1 base and J by 4 bases, and 16 bases separated the two germline ends. This CDR3 has 16 amino acids. The V gene's germline CDR1 is MNHNS and CDR2 SASEGT. CDR3 sequence reads: CASSEERHGVGTEAFF. The CDR3 DNA follows: TGTGCCAGCAGTGAAGAGAGGCACGGGGTGGGCACTGAAGCTTTCTTT.

This clone was observed once. In nucleotides, the CDR3 is TGTGCCAGCTCAAACCGACAGGGGGCTAATCAGCCCCAGCATTTT. Protein sequence: CASSNRQGANQPQHF. This chain connects TRBV18 to TRBJ1-5; TRBD1 aligns across 10 bases. CDR3 length equals 15 residues. The junction had 5 bases not matched to a gene; V was cut back by 5 bases and J by 4 bases. Per the germline V gene, CDR1 is KGHSH and CDR2 is LQKENI.

The V gene is TRBV19, the J gene TRBJ2-7; D perhaps matches TRBD2 (5 bases). Germline CDR1 is LNHDA and CDR2 is SQIVND (reference sequence). Trimming took 5 bases from V and 5 from J, leaving 16 bases between them. The CDR3 runs to 14 residues. The CDR3 DNA is TGTGCCAGTAGTCCCCAGGTAACGGGGAACGAGCAGTACTTC. The encoded protein is CASSPQVTGNEQYF. The whole variable domain, remainder taken from reference TRBV19 and TRBJ2-7, is DGGITQSPKYLFRKEGQNVTLSCEQNLNHDAMYWYRQDPGQGLRLIYYSQIVNDFQKGDIAEGYSVSREKKESFPLTVTSAQKNPTAFYLCASSPQVTGNEQYFGPGTRLTVT.

V usage is TRBV6-6 and J usage is TRBJ2-5; TRBD2 is a possible D gene (6 bases). Germline CDR1 MNHNY, CDR2 SVGAGI (reference sequence). The CDR3 spans 13 residues. Trimming left V 5 bases short and J 5 bases short, with 12 bases between. CDR3 in amino acids: CASSKWGVETQYF. The CDR3 coding sequence is TGTGCCAGCAGTAAATGGGGGGTGGAGACCCAGTACTTC.

This clone was seen a single time. J is TRBJ2-3 and V is TRBV29-1, with a possible D match to TRBD2 (6 bases). Trimming shortened V by 8 bases and J by 0 bases, and 15 bases separated the two germline ends. This CDR3 has 14 amino acids. The V gene's germline CDR1 is SQVTM and CDR2 ANQGSEA. The CDR3 DNA reads as TGCAGCTCCACGCCCGGGACTAGCACAGATACGCAGTATTTT. It yields the protein CSSTPGTSTDTQYF.

This clone has a handful of counts. The chain links TRBV4-2 to TRBJ2-3; 9 bases line up with TRBD2. Trimming at V came to 0 bases and at J to 1 base, leaving 8 bases not matched to a gene. The CDR3 covers 18 residues. CDR1 is LGHNA and CDR2 is YNFKEQ in the germline V gene. The CDR3 region is CASSQDYRTSVGTDTQYF. CDR3 nucleotides: TGTGCCAGCAGCCAAGATTACAGGACTAGCGTCGGCACAGATACGCAGTATTTT.

This sequence joins TRBV5-1 and TRBJ2-6; 7 bases are a match to TRBD2. CDR3 length equals 15 residues. In germline, CDR1 is SGHRS, CDR2 YFSETQ. The junction had 5 bases not matched to a gene; V was cut back by 4 bases and J by 4 bases. This CDR3 reads CASSALALGANVLTF. The CDR3 nucleotides read TGCGCCAGCAGCGCACTAGCGCTCGGGGCCAACGTCCTGACTTTC.

The rearrangement links TRBV7-9 to TRBJ2-3; 11 nucleotides match TRBD2. The J segment lost 2 bases and the V segment lost 6 bases, leaving 7 bases of the junction unmatched. Germline loops: CDR1 SEHNR, CDR2 FQNEAQ (reference sequence). The CDR3 runs to 16 residues. CDR3 DNA: TGTGCCAGCAGGACTAAACTAGCGGGGGCCACAGATACGCAGTATTTT. Its protein is CASRTKLAGATDTQYF.

The V gene is TRBV7-9, the J gene TRBJ2-3; D is uncertain. Trimming took off 1 base at V and 0 bases at J, with 5 bases between the two ends. This CDR3 spans 14 amino acids. Germline V gives CDR1 SEHNR, CDR2 FQNEAQ (reference sequence). Written as DNA, the CDR3 is TGTGCCAGCAGCTTAGGGCCTAGCACAGATACGCAGTATTTT. Its translation: CASSLGPSTDTQYF.

The rearrangement joins TRBV15 to TRBJ2-3; 12 bases match TRBD2. Trimming cost V 5 bases and J 4 bases; bases outside gene matches: 13. Germline CDR1 LNHNV, CDR2 YYDKDF (reference sequence). This CDR3 is 18 amino acids long. The CDR3 DNA is TGTGCCACCAGCGGGTCTAGCGGGAGGGCCGGGAGGGCAGATACGCAGTATTTT. Encoded protein: CATSGSSGRAGRADTQYF.

The count of this clone is one. This may arise from a read error, as a much more abundant clone is one base away. This chain uses TRBV7-2 with TRBJ2-1; TRBD2 aligns across 14 bases. CDR3 length: 18 residues. CDR1 SGHTA and CDR2 FQGNSA come from the germline V gene. Losses at the gene ends were 2 bases for V and 7 bases for J; bases not matched to a gene: 10. For the CDR3, the DNA is TGTGCCAGCAGCTTAAAGGTGACTAGCGGGGGGGGTAGGAATGAGCAGTTCTTC. Encoded protein: CASSLKVTSGGGRNEQFF.

The chain recombines TRBV5-1 with TRBJ2-7, with 12 bases matching TRBD2. Germline CDR1 and CDR2: SGHRS and YFSETQ. V lost 7 bases and J lost 6; bases outside the gene matches: 8. This CDR3 is 14 amino acids long. The CDR3 region is CASGRLAGVIEQYF. DNA for the CDR3: TGCGCCAGCGGAAGACTAGCGGGAGTTATCGAGCAGTACTTC.

The chain is built from TRBV5-4 and TRBJ1-6; D is undetermined. V was trimmed by 1 base and J by 10 bases, leaving 9 bases between them. The V gene's germline CDR1 is SGHNT and CDR2 YYREEE (reference sequence). This CDR3 comprises 13 residues. Here the CDR3 reads CASSLISDSPLHF. The CDR3 DNA is TGTGCCAGCAGCTTGATTTCGGACTCACCCCTCCACTTT. Together with reference TRBV5-4 and TRBJ1-6, the CDR3 gives the full variable domain: ETGVTQSPTHLIKTRGQQVTLRCSSQSGHNTVSWYQQALGQGPQFIFQYYREEENGRGNFPPRFSGLQFPNYSSELNVNALELDDSALYLCASSLISDSPLHFGNGTRLTVT.

V gene TRBV28 combines with J gene TRBJ2-2; possibly TRBD2 for D (6 bases). The CDR3 is made up of 15 amino acids. V lost 6 bases and J lost 3, with 14 bases in between. Germline V gene data show CDR1 as MDHEN and CDR2 as SYDVKM. DNA of the CDR3: TGTGCCAGCAGCTCCGGAGGGGCGGACACCGGGGAGCTGTTTTTT. It codes for CASSSGGADTGELFF.